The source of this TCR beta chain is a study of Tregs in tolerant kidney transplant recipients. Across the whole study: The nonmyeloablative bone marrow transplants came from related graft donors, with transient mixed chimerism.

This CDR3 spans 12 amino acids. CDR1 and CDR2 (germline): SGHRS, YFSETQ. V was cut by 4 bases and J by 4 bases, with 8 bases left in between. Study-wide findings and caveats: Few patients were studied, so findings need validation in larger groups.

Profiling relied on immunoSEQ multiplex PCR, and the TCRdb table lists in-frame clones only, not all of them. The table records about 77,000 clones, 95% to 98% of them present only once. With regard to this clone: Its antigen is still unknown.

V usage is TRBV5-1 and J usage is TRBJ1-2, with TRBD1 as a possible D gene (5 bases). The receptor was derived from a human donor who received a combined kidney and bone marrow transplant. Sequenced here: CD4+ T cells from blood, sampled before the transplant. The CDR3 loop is CASSGRGYGYTF. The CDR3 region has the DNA TGCGCCAGCAGCGGGAGGGGCTATGGCTACACCTTC.